This TCR beta chain comes out of a study of radiotherapy plus CTLA-4 blockade in lung cancer. Losses at the gene ends were 0 bases for V and 3 bases for J; bases not matched to a gene: 7. The CDR3 spans 16 residues. The germline gives CDR1 SGDLS, CDR2 YYNGEE. Those patients who had chemo-refractory metastatic non-small-cell lung cancer were given focal radiation along with CTLA-4 blockade through ipilimumab. Assay: immunoSEQ multiplex PCR; the TCRdb copy retains only in-frame clones and omits some. The sample yields around 50,000 clones, around nine tenths seen once. As for this clone: Antigen specificity is unknown.

Study conclusions and caveats: The authors reported that early blood T cell clone dynamics, with interferon-beta, best predicted response.

This TCR was sampled from a human donor with non-small cell lung cancer that progressed on radiotherapy plus ipilimumab. Some clones in this sample may be carry-over from other donors' samples. Specimen: peripheral blood, collected from a patient treated with radiotherapy plus ipilimumab. The V and J genes are TRBV9 and TRBJ2-7, with 9 bases aligning to TRBD1. The DNA for the CDR3 is TGTGCCAGCAGCGTAGGGGGACAGGGTGCATTCTACGAGCAGTACTTC. It yields the protein CASSVGGQGAFYEQYF.